One and the same sample provided the 10 T cell receptor beta chains below, sequenced in a study of cytomegalovirus exposure and HLA in healthy donors. Profiling relied on immunoSEQ multiplex PCR, and the TCRdb table lists in-frame clones only, not all of them. The table shows around 120,000 clones, with approximately 89% occurring only once. The specimen was PBMCs. The receptors come from a young man in good health and CMV-seronegative.

The chain has TRBV7-9 and TRBJ2-3; D is ambiguous. The ends were cut back, 5 bases at V and 2 bases at J, with 14 bases in the middle. Germline V gene data show CDR1 as SEHNR and CDR2 as FQNEAQ (reference sequence). The CDR3 loop spans 15 amino acids. The CDR3 loop is CASSLRRLDTDTQYF. The CDR3 nucleotides are TGTGCCAGCAGCCTCCGCAGGCTGGACACAGATACGCAGTATTTT.

This rearrangement joins TRBV19 to TRBJ2-7, with TRBD2 matching over 8 bases. CDR3 length: 15 residues. The ends lost 1 base at V and 6 bases at J; junction bases unmatched: 8. Per germline, CDR1 LNHDA and CDR2 SQIVND (reference sequence). For the CDR3, the DNA is TGTGCCAGTAGTATAGCAACGGGACTAGGAACCGAGCAGTACTTC. This encodes CASSIATGLGTEQYF.

CDR3 sequence: CASSRGTGRSNQPQHF. The CDR3 nucleotides are TGTGCCAGCAGCAGAGGGACAGGGCGGAGCAATCAGCCCCAGCATTTT. This chain uses TRBV7-2 with TRBJ1-5; TRBD1 matches at 9 bases. The CDR3 extends over 16 amino acids. With 5 bases clipped from V and 1 base from J, the junction kept 6 bases outside the gene matches. Germline CDR1 reads SGHTA; CDR2 reads FQGNSA.

The chain is built from TRBV28 and TRBJ2-7; D unresolved. The germline gives CDR1 MDHEN, CDR2 SYDVKM. The V end lost 2 bases, the J end lost 7 bases, and 12 bases lay between the germline ends. There are 13 residues in the CDR3. The CDR3 here is CASSLDWAWEQYF. Written as DNA, the CDR3 is TGTGCCAGCAGTTTAGATTGGGCCTGGGAGCAGTACTTC.

CDR3 loop: CAWSVLAGGETQYF. CDR3 nucleotide sequence: TGTGCCTGGAGTGTATTGGCCGGCGGGGAGACCCAGTACTTC. This rearrangement joins TRBV30 to TRBJ2-5, with a weak D call TRBD2 (5 bases). Germline values: CDR1 GTSNPN, CDR2 SVGIG (reference sequence). The CDR3 is made up of 14 amino acids. V was cut by 0 bases and J by 5 bases, with 13 bases left in between.

This clone was seen only a few times. V gene TRBV13 combines with J gene TRBJ1-2; 7 bases fit TRBD1. Germline V gene data show CDR1 as PRHDT and CDR2 as FYEKMQ (reference sequence). The length of the CDR3 is 14 residues. After removal of 0 bases from V and 5 bases from J, the junction contained 3 bases not matched to a gene. DNA of the CDR3: TGTGCCAGCAGCTTAGGTGGGGGACAGTATGGCTACACCTTC. Translating gives CASSLGGGQYGYTF.

V is TRBV19 and J is TRBJ2-7; D is possibly TRBD2 (6 bases). CDR1 LNHDA and CDR2 SQIVND come from the germline V gene (reference sequence). CDR3 length: 14 residues. Trimming took off 3 bases at V and 4 bases at J, with 13 bases between the two ends. Here the CDR3 reads CASSIRAGSYEQYF. For the CDR3, the DNA is TGTGCCAGTAGTATTAGGGCGGGATCGTACGAGCAGTACTTC.

The rearrangement joins TRBV7-2 to TRBJ2-5; 7 positions agree with TRBD1. Germline loops: CDR1 SGHTA, CDR2 FQGNSA. The CDR3 runs to 14 residues. The V segment lost 0 bases and the J segment 5 bases; nucleotides outside the gene matches: 3. CDR3 protein: CASSLAGGLETQYF. DNA for the CDR3: TGTGCCAGCAGCTTAGCAGGGGGCCTCGAGACCCAGTACTTC.

This clone was detected a few times. J is TRBJ1-5 and V is TRBV6-5; TRBD1 matches 10 bases. Germline lookup yields CDR1 MNHEY and CDR2 SVGAGI. The CDR3 consists of 13 residues. V dropped 4 bases and J dropped 7; count of bases not matched to a gene: 1. The CDR3 protein is CASSWDRGQPQHF. As DNA, the CDR3 is TGTGCCAGCAGTTGGGACAGGGGCCAGCCCCAGCATTTT.

V is TRBV5-1 and J is TRBJ2-5, with a tentative D call TRBD2 (6 bases). Deletions cut 4 bases from V and 5 bases from J, with 12 bases between. Germline lookup yields CDR1 SGHRS and CDR2 YFSETQ. This CDR3 region has 13 residues. The CDR3 sequence is CASSTGAGETQYF. DNA for the CDR3: TGCGCCAGCAGCACCGGGGCGGGGGAGACCCAGTACTTC.